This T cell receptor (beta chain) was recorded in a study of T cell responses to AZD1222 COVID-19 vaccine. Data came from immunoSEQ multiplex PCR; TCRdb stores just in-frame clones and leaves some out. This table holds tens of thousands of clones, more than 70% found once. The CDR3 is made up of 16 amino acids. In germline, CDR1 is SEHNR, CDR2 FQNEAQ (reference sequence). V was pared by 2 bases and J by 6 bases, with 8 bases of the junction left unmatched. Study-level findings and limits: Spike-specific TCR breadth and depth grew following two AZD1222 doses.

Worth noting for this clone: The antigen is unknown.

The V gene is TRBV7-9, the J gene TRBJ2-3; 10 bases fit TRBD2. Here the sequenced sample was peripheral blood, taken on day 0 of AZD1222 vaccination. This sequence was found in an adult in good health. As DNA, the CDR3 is TGTGCCAGCAGCTTACTCGCTAGCGGGAGTACTGATACGCAGTATTTT. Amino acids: CASSLLASGSTDTQYF.